A selection of T cell receptor beta chains follows, all from one sample in a study of response to subunit inactivated influenza vaccine. TCRdb reanalysed the RT-PCR reads using MiXCR and keeps one entry per CDR3 protein. The profile shows about 540,000 distinct CDR3 sequences, roughly 23% of them singletons. These data were also reused for a study on T cells expressing NK-cell markers.

The sample here was CD4+ T cells sorted from PBMCs, taken 12 days after vaccination. The receptors originated from a man aged 45-65 years who received an inactivated influenza vaccine. The CDR3 runs from the conserved cysteine through the conserved F or W. A D gene is named only where the DNA matches it firmly. A clone size is listed for some rows: how often the clone was seen (once, few, many), or a class if it is expanded.

size: few; D: .; J: TRBJ1-5; V: TRBV20-1; CDR3: CSASFSANQPQHF; DNA: TGCAGTGCTAGCTTCTCAGCTAATCAGCCCCAGCATTTT
size: .; D: .; J: TRBJ1-2; V: TRBV5-1; CDR3: CASSLGAGANYGYTF; DNA: TGCGCCAGCAGCTTGGGAGCAGGGGCAAACTATGGCTACACCTTC
size: .; D: .; J: TRBJ1-1; V: TRBV2; CDR3: CASSSGGRATEAFF; DNA: TGTGCCAGCAGTAGCGGGGGCCGTGCCACTGAAGCTTTCTTT
size: .; D: TRBD2; J: TRBJ2-4; V: TRBV7-2; CDR3: CASSTRLAENIQYF; DNA: TGTGCCAGCAGCACACGACTAGCTGAAAACATTCAGTACTTC
size: few; D: TRBD2; J: TRBJ2-5; V: TRBV7-2; CDR3: CASSVTGLGQETQYF; DNA: TGTGCCAGCAGCGTTACGGGACTAGGCCAAGAGACCCAGTACTTC
size: .; D: .; J: TRBJ2-7; V: TRBV9; CDR3: CASSAGGPISYEQYF; DNA: TGTGCCAGCAGTGCCGGGGGACCGATATCCTACGAGCAGTACTTC
size: .; D: .; J: TRBJ1-2; V: TRBV7-9; CDR3: CASSPTATKDFSGYTF; DNA: TGTGCCAGCAGCCCGACAGCGACGAAGGATTTTAGTGGCTACACCTTC
size: few; D: .; J: TRBJ2-7; V: TRBV7-9; CDR3: CASSLRRNYEQYF; DNA: TGTGCCAGCAGCTTAAGGAGAAACTACGAGCAGTACTTC
size: .; D: .; J: TRBJ2-3; V: TRBV2; CDR3: CASREGGAGTDTQYF; DNA: TGTGCCAGCAGGGAAGGAGGGGCGGGCACAGATACGCAGTATTTT
size: .; D: .; J: TRBJ2-3; V: TRBV7-9; CDR3: CASSFGTAGSTDTQYF; DNA: TGTGCCAGCAGCTTCGGGACAGCGGGCAGCACAGATACGCAGTATTTT
size: .; D: .; J: TRBJ2-3; V: TRBV29-1; CDR3: CSGGGGSTDTQYF; DNA: TGCAGCGGGGGTGGCGGGAGCACAGATACGCAGTATTTT
size: .; D: .; J: TRBJ1-6; V: TRBV7-3; CDR3: CASSLLSRGDFSPLHF; DNA: TGTGCCAGCAGCTTACTGTCACGGGGCGATTTCTCACCCCTCCACTTT
size: few; D: .; J: TRBJ2-3; V: TRBV20-1; CDR3: CSAWWGPNYTQYF; DNA: TGCAGTGCTTGGTGGGGCCCCAACTATACGCAGTATTTT
size: .; D: TRBD1; J: TRBJ2-1; V: TRBV20-1; CDR3: CSARTGGYNEQFF; DNA: TGCAGTGCTCGAACAGGGGGCTACAATGAGCAGTTCTTC
size: .; D: .; J: TRBJ1-1; V: TRBV20-1; CDR3: CSANNRAEAFF; DNA: TGCAGTGCAAATAACAGGGCTGAAGCTTTCTTT
size: many; D: .; J: TRBJ1-5; V: TRBV12-3/TRBV12-4; CDR3: CASSLGQAYNQPQHF; DNA: TGTGCCAGCAGTTTAGGGCAGGCGTACAATCAGCCCCAGCATTTT
size: .; D: TRBD1; J: TRBJ1-4; V: TRBV5-5; CDR3: CASSDSGTAPRGEKLFF; DNA: TGTGCCAGCAGCGATTCCGGGACAGCCCCCAGGGGGGAAAAACTGTTTTTT
size: .; D: .; J: TRBJ2-5; V: TRBV20-1; CDR3: CSASRTLGETQYF; DNA: TGCAGCGCATCGCGAACCCTTGGGGAGACCCAGTACTTC
size: .; D: .; J: TRBJ2-7; V: TRBV20-1; CDR3: CSARDQAILSYEQYF; DNA: TGCAGTGCTAGAGATCAAGCGATACTCTCCTACGAGCAGTACTTC
size: few; D: TRBD1; J: TRBJ1-6; V: TRBV10-3; CDR3: CAISGLDRGQNSPLHF; DNA: TGTGCCATCAGTGGGTTGGACAGGGGGCAGAATTCACCCCTCCACTTT
size: .; D: .; J: TRBJ1-2; V: TRBV24-1; CDR3: CATSDFSRGYTF; DNA: TGTGCCACCAGTGATTTTAGCCGTGGCTACACCTTC
size: .; D: TRBD1; J: TRBJ2-7; V: TRBV10-3; CDR3: CAINGQGNGEQYF; DNA: TGTGCCATCAATGGACAGGGGAATGGCGAGCAGTACTTC
size: .; D: .; J: TRBJ1-1; V: TRBV4-1; CDR3: CASRRIMNTEAFF; DNA: TGCGCCAGCAGACGGATCATGAACACTGAAGCTTTCTTT
size: .; D: .; J: TRBJ1-1; V: TRBV29-1; CDR3: CSVEVSGMNTEAFF; DNA: TGCAGCGTTGAAGTCTCCGGGATGAACACTGAAGCTTTCTTT
size: few; D: TRBD1; J: TRBJ1-6; V: TRBV27; CDR3: CASMGAGGSSPLHF; DNA: TGTGCCAGCATGGGGGCAGGGGGATCATCACCCCTCCACTTT
size: few; D: .; J: TRBJ1-2; V: TRBV18; CDR3: CASSPGSRGYTF; DNA: TGTGCCAGCTCACCTGGGTCTCGGGGCTACACCTTC
size: .; D: TRBD2; J: TRBJ2-5; V: TRBV10-3; CDR3: CAISEVSGGSYQETQYF; DNA: TGTGCCATCAGTGAGGTTAGCGGGGGGTCGTACCAAGAGACCCAGTACTTC
size: .; D: TRBD1; J: TRBJ1-5; V: TRBV19; CDR3: CASSKITGGNQPQHF; DNA: TGTGCCAGTAGTAAGATAACAGGGGGCAATCAGCCCCAGCATTTT
size: .; D: .; J: TRBJ1-5; V: TRBV18; CDR3: CASSPRRGDQPQHF; DNA: TGTGCCAGCTCACCCCGCAGGGGAGACCAGCCCCAGCATTTT
size: few; D: TRBD2; J: TRBJ2-5; V: TRBV11-2; CDR3: CASSFGSGGVQTQYF; DNA: TGTGCCAGCAGCTTTGGTAGCGGGGGGGTGCAGACCCAGTACTTC
size: .; D: .; J: TRBJ1-1; V: TRBV29-1; CDR3: CSVEGSGPEAFF; DNA: TGCAGCGTTGAGGGGTCCGGACCTGAAGCTTTCTTT
size: .; D: .; J: TRBJ2-1; V: TRBV10-3; CDR3: CASLVPGTSNNEQFF; DNA: TGTGCCAGTCTTGTCCCAGGGACGTCCAACAATGAGCAGTTCTTC
size: .; D: .; J: TRBJ2-1; V: TRBV4-1; CDR3: CASSQEGGVSSYNEQFF; DNA: TGCGCCAGCAGCCAAGAAGGAGGGGTCAGCTCCTACAATGAGCAGTTCTTC
size: .; D: .; J: TRBJ1-1; V: TRBV5-6; CDR3: CASSSRQEMNTEAFF; DNA: TGTGCCAGCAGCTCCCGACAGGAGATGAACACTGAAGCTTTCTTT
size: .; D: TRBD1; J: TRBJ2-7; V: TRBV6-5; CDR3: CASSYSDRGRTYYEQYF; DNA: TGTGCCAGCAGTTACTCGGACAGGGGTCGCACCTACTACGAGCAGTACTTC
size: few; D: .; J: TRBJ2-3; V: TRBV6-1; CDR3: CASSQTASTDTQYF; DNA: TGTGCCAGCAGTCAAACTGCTAGCACAGATACGCAGTATTTT
size: few; D: TRBD1; J: TRBJ2-2; V: TRBV12-3/TRBV12-4; CDR3: CASSGQGFNTGELFF; DNA: TGTGCCAGCAGCGGACAGGGGTTCAACACCGGGGAGCTGTTTTTT
size: .; D: .; J: TRBJ1-1; V: TRBV7-8; CDR3: CASSFRGAGEAFF; DNA: TGTGCCAGCAGCTTTCGGGGGGCCGGTGAAGCTTTCTTT
size: many; D: .; J: TRBJ2-7; V: TRBV5-1; CDR3: CASSLAAGGPYEQYF; DNA: TGCGCCAGCAGCTTGGCCGCCGGGGGCCCCTACGAGCAGTACTTC
size: .; D: .; J: TRBJ2-5; V: TRBV29-1; CDR3: CSVEDELLKGASGQETQYF; DNA: TGCAGCGTTGAAGATGAGCTTCTAAAGGGCGCGAGCGGGCAAGAGACCCAGTACTTC
size: few; D: .; J: TRBJ1-2; V: TRBV15; CDR3: CATSRDPGNYGYTF; DNA: TGTGCCACCAGCAGAGATCCCGGGAACTATGGCTACACCTTC
size: .; D: .; J: TRBJ2-2; V: TRBV5-1; CDR3: CASSLLTSANTGELFF; DNA: TGCGCCAGCAGCTTGCTGACATCCGCGAACACCGGGGAGCTGTTTTTT
size: once; D: .; J: TRBJ2-6; V: TRBV7-9; CDR3: CASSPDPGANVLTF; DNA: TGTGCCAGCAGCCCCGATCCTGGGGCCAACGTCCTGACTTTC
size: .; D: TRBD2; J: TRBJ2-7; V: TRBV3-1; CDR3: CASSPHLLAREQYF; DNA: TGTGCCAGCAGCCCCCACTTACTAGCGCGAGAGCAGTACTTC
size: .; D: TRBD1; J: TRBJ1-2; V: TRBV29-1; CDR3: CSASGQGAGYTF; DNA: TGCAGCGCATCGGGACAGGGGGCTGGCTACACCTTC
size: .; D: TRBD1; J: TRBJ2-3; V: TRBV6-1; CDR3: CASSDWAGGSTDTQYF; DNA: TGTGCCAGCAGTGATTGGGCAGGGGGATCAACAGATACGCAGTATTTT
size: few; D: .; J: TRBJ1-2; V: TRBV19; CDR3: CASTDRYYGYTF; DNA: TGTGCCAGTACTGACAGGTACTATGGCTACACCTTC
size: .; D: TRBD2; J: TRBJ2-3; V: TRBV6-5; CDR3: CASRLTSGTDTQYF; DNA: TGTGCCAGCAGATTGACTAGCGGCACAGATACGCAGTATTTT
size: .; D: .; J: TRBJ2-3; V: TRBV15; CDR3: CATSRPWDTQYF; DNA: TGTGCCACCAGCCGCCCATGGGATACGCAGTATTTT
size: many; D: .; J: TRBJ1-5; V: TRBV4-2; CDR3: CASSQDGSNQPQHF; DNA: TGTGCCAGCAGTCAGGACGGGAGCAATCAGCCCCAGCATTTT
size: .; D: TRBD2; J: TRBJ2-7; V: TRBV20-1; CDR3: CSAIGTSAYEQYF; DNA: TGCAGTGCGATCGGGACTAGTGCTTACGAGCAGTACTTC